The 11 T cell receptor beta chains listed next were all sequenced from one sample in a study of cytomegalovirus exposure and HLA in healthy donors. Sequencing used immunoSEQ multiplex PCR; TCRdb keeps in-frame clones, though not all of them. The sample includes approximately 180,000 clones, around nine tenths of them seen just once. Sequencing input: PBMCs. The receptor source for this set is a man aged 18 to 35 in good health and CMV-seropositive.

In its sample, this clone was seen once. The chain joins TRBV30 to TRBJ2-3, with TRBD2 as a possible D gene (5 bases). The CDR3 extends over 13 amino acids. V lost 5 bases and J 2 bases, leaving 11 bases between the germline ends. Germline assignment: CDR1 GTSNPN and CDR2 SVGIG (reference sequence). Here the CDR3 reads CAWRGLNTDTQYF. The DNA for the CDR3 is TGTGCCTGGCGCGGGCTAAACACAGATACGCAGTATTTT.

This clone was detected only a few times. The chain uses TRBV2 and TRBJ1-6; D gene uncertain. V lost 8 bases and J 6 bases, leaving 11 bases between the germline ends. This CDR3 has 13 amino acids. Germline CDR1 and CDR2: SNHLY and FYNNEI. This CDR3 reads CASRSFGNSPLHF. CDR3 nucleotides: TGTGCCAGCCGGAGTTTCGGTAATTCACCCCTCCACTTT.

V and J are TRBV27 and TRBJ2-1; maybe TRBD1 (6 bases). The germline V gene encodes CDR1 MNHEY and CDR2 SMNVEV (reference sequence). The V gene lost 11 bases and the J gene lost 9 bases, with 14 bases spanning the gap. The CDR3 is made up of 11 amino acids. CDR3 nucleotides: TGTGCCTCGCAGGGGATAGGTGAGCAGTTCTTC. As protein: CASQGIGEQFF.

V is TRBV4-2 and J is TRBJ1-1, with D unclear. Trimming took off 0 bases at V and 5 bases at J, with 4 bases between the two ends. Per germline, CDR1 LGHNA and CDR2 YNFKEQ. CDR3 length: 12 amino acids. This chain's CDR3 is CASSQDRTEAFF. CDR3 DNA sequence: TGTGCCAGCAGCCAAGATCGGACTGAAGCTTTCTTT.

There are a few counts of this clone. The rearrangement joins TRBV9 to TRBJ2-7, with 8 positions matching TRBD1. The CDR3 has 12 amino acids. Trimming at V came to 7 bases and at J to 5 bases, leaving 5 bases not matched to a gene. Germline V gene data show CDR1 as SGDLS and CDR2 as YYNGEE. CDR3 sequence (DNA): TGTGCCAGCGGGGCAGGGGGCAACGAGCAGTACTTC. It translates to CASGAGGNEQYF.

In its sample, this clone was seen once. The chain is built from TRBV7-9 and TRBJ2-6; no definite D call. Trimming pared 5 bases from V and 0 bases from J, leaving 8 bases between. In germline, CDR1 is SEHNR, CDR2 FQNEAQ (reference sequence). The CDR3 extends over 15 amino acids. DNA for the CDR3: TGTGCCAGCAGCCTCCAGGTCTCTGGGGCCAACGTCCTGACTTTC. Amino acids: CASSLQVSGANVLTF.

This clone showed up just a few times. The rearrangement uses TRBV27 and TRBJ2-7, with D possibly matching TRBD2 (5 bases). V gave up 6 bases and J gave up 7 bases, with 10 bases separating them. CDR3 length: 11 amino acids. Germline values: CDR1 MNHEY, CDR2 SMNVEV (reference sequence). The DNA of the CDR3 is TGTGCCAGCAGCTCGACGGGGGAGCAGTACTTC. It encodes CASSSTGEQYF.

The chain carries TRBV7-2 and TRBJ2-7; no clear D. From germline, CDR1 is SGHTA and CDR2 FQGNSA. This CDR3 comprises 12 residues. Trimming shortened V by 4 bases and J by 8 bases, and 12 bases separated the two germline ends. CDR3 nucleotide sequence: TGTGCCAGCAGCTCTACTAACCCTCAGCAGTACTTC. Its protein product is CASSSTNPQQYF. The complete variable domain, with remaining parts taken from reference TRBV7-2 and TRBJ2-7, reads GAGVSQSPSNKVTEKGKDVELRCDPISGHTALYWYRQSLGQGLEFLIYFQGNSAPDKSGLPSDRFSAERTGGSVSTLTIQRTQQEDSAVYLCASSSTNPQQYFGPGTRLTVT.

Note on this clone: Compared with germline, one end of the junction differs, possibly owing to a read error. This chain links TRBV29-1 with TRBJ2-5, with D perhaps TRBD1 (6 bases). The CDR3 is 15 amino acids. The germline gives CDR1 SQVTM, CDR2 ANQGSEA. CDR3 in amino acids: CSVEGTQLYQETQYF. DNA for the CDR3: TGCAGCGTCGAAGGGACACAGTTATACCAAGAGACCCAGTACTTC.

This chain links TRBV18 with TRBJ2-7, with D possibly being TRBD1 (5 bases). The V end was cut by 4 bases, the J end by 0 bases, with 10 bases between. Germline V lookup: CDR1 KGHSH, CDR2 LQKENI. CDR3 length: 14 residues. The CDR3 coding sequence is TGTGCCAGCTCACTTGGACACCTCTCCTACGAGCAGTACTTC. Protein: CASSLGHLSYEQYF.

V and J are TRBV4-3 and TRBJ2-7; TRBD1 is a possible D gene (6 bases). Looked up from germline, CDR1 is LGHNA and CDR2 is YSLEER. V shed 4 bases and J shed 4 bases, with 14 bases lying between them. This CDR3 contains 14 residues. The CDR3: CASSLTPGTYEQYF. Written as DNA, the CDR3 is TGCGCCAGCAGCCTCACTCCCGGGACATACGAGCAGTACTTC.